This entry lists 17 T cell receptor beta chains sequenced from one sample in a study of blood T cell repertoires in COVID-19. Using immunoSEQ multiplex PCR, the repertoire was profiled, and TCRdb retains in-frame clones only, with some absent. Among more than 250,000 clones listed, 65% to 90% were seen once. The material sequenced was peripheral blood. Source of these receptors: a man in his fifties with active or convalescent COVID-19.

V is TRBV6-4 and J is TRBJ2-3, with TRBD1 matching over 7 bases. CDR1 and CDR2 (germline): MRHNA, SNTAGT. There are 14 residues in the CDR3. V lost 5 bases to trimming and J lost 2 bases; unmatched junction nucleotides: 4. CDR3 region: CASSQTGTTDTQYF. Here the CDR3 DNA reads TGTGCCAGCAGTCAGACAGGGACCACAGATACGCAGTATTTT.

The rearrangement links TRBV9 to TRBJ2-3, with D uncertain. CDR1 SGDLS and CDR2 YYNGEE come from the germline V gene. The CDR3 covers 15 residues. V lost 1 base, J lost 2 bases, and 11 bases lay in between. The CDR3 DNA reads as TGTGCCAGCAGCGTAAGGCCAGGTTACACAGATACGCAGTATTTT. The encoded protein is CASSVRPGYTDTQYF.

The chain combines TRBV28 with TRBJ2-4; weak D call: TRBD1 (5 bases). Germline CDR1 and CDR2: MDHEN and SYDVKM. Trimming shortened V by 8 bases and J by 0 bases, and 14 bases separated the two germline ends. The CDR3 has 15 amino acids. The CDR3 DNA reads as TGTGCCAGCCAGGGCCTGACCCTAGCCAAAAACATTCAGTACTTC. Translation gives CASQGLTLAKNIQYF. Drawing the rest from reference TRBV28 and TRBJ2-4, the complete variable domain is DVKVTQSSRYLVKRTGEKVFLECVQDMDHENMFWYRQDPGLGLRLIYFSYDVKMKEKGDIPEGYSVSREKKERFSLILESASTNQTSMYLCASQGLTLAKNIQYFGAGTRLSVL.

The V gene is TRBV7-8, the J gene TRBJ2-7; 9 positions agree with TRBD1. The CDR3 consists of 16 residues. The junction had 7 bases not matched to a gene; V was cut back by 4 bases and J by 0 bases. Looked up from germline, CDR1 is SGHVS and CDR2 is FQNEAQ. CDR3 bases: TGTGCCAGCAGCTCGACAGGGGGACCATTCTCCTACGAGCAGTACTTC. Translating gives CASSSTGGPFSYEQYF.

The CDR3 loop reads CASSPSPGSLMSEYF. As DNA, the CDR3 is TGTGCCAGCAGCCCCTCGCCCGGGTCGTTGATGTCGGAGTACTTC. V gene TRBV7-8 combines with J gene TRBJ2-7; no definite D call. V was trimmed by 5 bases and J by 11 bases, leaving 25 bases between them. From germline, CDR1 is SGHVS and CDR2 FQNEAQ. The CDR3 loop spans 15 amino acids.

The chain links TRBV29-1 to TRBJ1-2, with TRBD1 matching over 8 bases. Germline assignment: CDR1 SQVTM and CDR2 ANQGSEA. CDR3 size: 12 residues. J gave up 8 bases and V 3 bases, and 5 bases lay outside the gene matches. In DNA form, the CDR3 reads TGCAGCGTTGATTGGACAGGGAACGGCTACACCTTC. Amino acid sequence: CSVDWTGNGYTF.

The chain employs TRBV7-6 and TRBJ1-3; D unresolved. Trimming cost V 5 bases and J 0 bases, with 14 bases left between them. Germline CDR1 is SGHVS and CDR2 is FNYEAQ. The CDR3 spans 16 residues. CDR3 loop: CASSLKTESSGNTIYF. The CDR3 nucleotides read TGTGCCAGCAGCCTTAAGACGGAGAGCTCTGGAAACACCATATATTTT.

The chain combines TRBV20-1 with TRBJ2-1; D is uncertain. The CDR3 length is 11 residues. The V gene lost 6 bases and the J gene lost 8 bases, with 11 bases spanning the gap. The germline V gene encodes CDR1 DFQATT and CDR2 SNEGSKA (reference sequence). The CDR3 DNA is TGCAGTGCCCAACTTCGGGATGAGCAGTTCTTC. Its protein product is CSAQLRDEQFF.

The table lists this clone with a count of one. The rearrangement links TRBV6-5 to TRBJ2-7; the D gene is possibly TRBD2 (6 bases). The CDR3 has 13 residues. Germline V CDR1 and CDR2: MNHEY, SVGAGI. Trimming took off 4 bases at V and 3 bases at J, with 10 bases between the two ends. This CDR3 is CASSLGGVYEQYF. The CDR3 DNA is TGTGCCAGCAGTTTGGGGGGAGTCTACGAGCAGTACTTC.

This chain's CDR3 is CASSFGVAGPTDTQYF. CDR3 DNA: TGTGCCAGCAGCTTCGGGGTAGCGGGGCCCACAGATACGCAGTATTTT. V and J are TRBV11-2 and TRBJ2-3; 8 nucleotides match TRBD2. There are 16 residues in the CDR3. V lost 3 bases and J lost 2; bases outside the gene matches: 7. Germline CDR1 reads SGHAT; CDR2 reads FQNNGV.

This chain links TRBV7-8 with TRBJ1-3; D is possibly TRBD1 (6 bases). Trimming pared 1 base from V and 2 bases from J, leaving 6 bases between. The CDR3 runs to 14 residues. Looked up from germline, CDR1 is SGHVS and CDR2 is FQNEAQ. The CDR3 DNA reads TGTGCCAGCAGCTTAGACAGGGCTGGAAACACCATATATTTT. This gives the protein CASSLDRAGNTIYF.

This rearrangement joins TRBV9 to TRBJ1-1; D perhaps matches TRBD1 (5 bases). V was shortened by 3 bases and J by 3 bases, with 12 bases between the two germline ends. The CDR3 has 14 residues. Germline CDR1 and CDR2: SGDLS and YYNGEE. CDR3 residues: CASSEISGDTEAFF. In nucleotides, the CDR3 is TGTGCCAGCAGCGAGATCTCGGGGGACACTGAAGCTTTCTTT. Combining the CDR3 with reference TRBV9 and TRBJ1-1 gives the whole variable domain DSGVTQTPKHLITATGQRVTLRCSPRSGDLSVYWYQQSLDQGLQFLIQYYNGEERAKGNILERFSAQQFPDLHSELNLSSLELGDSALYFCASSEISGDTEAFFGQGTRLTVV.

The chain is built from TRBV7-2 and TRBJ2-5, with TRBD1 matching 8 bases. Germline assignment: CDR1 SGHTA and CDR2 FQGNSA. The CDR3 covers 14 residues. With V trimmed by 7 bases and J by 4 bases, 8 bases remained unmatched. The CDR3 DNA is TGTGCCAGCAACCAGGGGGCTGGGGGAGAGACCCAGTACTTC. This codes for CASNQGAGGETQYF.

V and J are TRBV14 and TRBJ1-6; D might be TRBD1 (6 bases). Trimming took 3 bases from V and 7 from J, leaving 13 bases between them. CDR1 is SGHDN, CDR2 FVKESK, per germline. CDR3 length: 15 residues. CDR3 sequence (DNA): TGTGCCAGCAGCCACCAACAGGGTGCGAATTCACCCCTCCACTTT. Protein: CASSHQQGANSPLHF.

This clone was seen a handful of times. The chain joins TRBV7-2 to TRBJ2-1; 10 bases align to TRBD2. V lost 4 bases to trimming and J lost 8 bases; unmatched junction nucleotides: 8. Germline CDR1 and CDR2: SGHTA and FQGNSA. This CDR3 spans 15 amino acids. Written as DNA, the CDR3 is TGTGCCAGCAGCTCTGCACTAGCGGGAAGGTATGAGCAGTTCTTC. It is translated as CASSSALAGRYEQFF.

The gene calls are TRBV7-2 and TRBJ2-5, with 8 nucleotides matching TRBD1. The ends lost 4 bases at V and 4 bases at J; junction bases unmatched: 5. CDR1 is SGHTA and CDR2 is FQGNSA in the germline V gene. The CDR3 consists of 14 residues. CDR3 in amino acids: CASSSAGGAETQYF. The CDR3 DNA reads as TGTGCCAGCAGCTCCGCAGGGGGCGCAGAGACCCAGTACTTC.

The chain is built from TRBV4-3 and TRBJ2-7, with 13 bases fitting TRBD2. This CDR3 has 14 amino acids. V lost 4 bases, J lost 7 bases, and 4 bases stayed unmatched. Germline-derived CDR1 and CDR2 are LGHNA and YSLEER. CDR3 sequence (DNA): TGCGCCAGCAGCCCGACTAGCGGGAGGAATGAGCAGTACTTC. This encodes CASSPTSGRNEQYF.